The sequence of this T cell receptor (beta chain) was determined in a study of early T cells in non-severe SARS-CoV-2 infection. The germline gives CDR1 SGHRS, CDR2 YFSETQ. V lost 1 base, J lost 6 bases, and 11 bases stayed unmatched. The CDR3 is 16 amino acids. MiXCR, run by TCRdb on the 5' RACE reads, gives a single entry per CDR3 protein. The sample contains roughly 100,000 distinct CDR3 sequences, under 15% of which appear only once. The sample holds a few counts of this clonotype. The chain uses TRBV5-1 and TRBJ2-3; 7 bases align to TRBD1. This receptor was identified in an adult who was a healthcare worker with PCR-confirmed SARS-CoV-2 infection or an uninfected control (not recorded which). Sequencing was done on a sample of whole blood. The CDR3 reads CASSLSGGMNRDTQYF. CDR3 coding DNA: TGCGCCAGCAGCTTGTCAGGGGGAATGAATAGGGATACGCAGTATTTT. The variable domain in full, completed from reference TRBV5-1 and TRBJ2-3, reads KAGVTQTPRYLIKTRGQQVTLSCSPISGHRSVSWYQQTPGQGLQFLFEYFSETQRNKGNFPGRFSGRQFSNSRSEMNVSTLELGDSALYLCASSLSGGMNRDTQYFGPGTRLTVL.